The 3 T cell receptor beta chains in this list originate from one sample, sequenced in a study of cytomegalovirus exposure and HLA in healthy donors. This table comes from immunoSEQ multiplex PCR, and its TCRdb copy is limited to in-frame clones, with some not included. This table has about 360,000 clones, roughly 88% appearing once. The sequenced sample consisted of PBMCs. The receptors were sampled from a woman aged 18-30 years in good health and CMV-seronegative.

This chain links TRBV9 with TRBJ2-1; 8 bases line up with TRBD2. The CDR3 spans 16 residues. J was trimmed by 4 bases and V by 0 bases; bases with no gene match: 6. The V gene's germline CDR1 is SGDLS and CDR2 YYNGEE. CDR3 protein: CASSVGVSGEYNEQFF. CDR3 in DNA: TGTGCCAGCAGCGTAGGAGTTAGCGGGGAGTACAATGAGCAGTTCTTC.

The chain has TRBV4-2 and TRBJ2-4; D remains ambiguous. The V end lost 0 bases, the J end lost 0 bases, and 6 bases lay between the germline ends. CDR1 is LGHNA, CDR2 YNFKEQ, per germline. This CDR3 is 15 amino acids long. The CDR3 DNA reads TGTGCCAGCAGCCAAGATATTCCAGCCAAAAACATTCAGTACTTC. This encodes CASSQDIPAKNIQYF.

As DNA, the CDR3 is TGTGCCAGCAGCCCCCCTCCAGCGGGGATTTACAATGAGCAGTTCTTC. This gives the protein CASSPPPAGIYNEQFF. The chain joins TRBV9 to TRBJ2-1, with 7 positions matching TRBD2. After removal of 4 bases from V and 4 bases from J, the junction contained 11 bases not matched to a gene. CDR3 length: 16 residues. Germline V gene lookup returns CDR1 SGDLS and CDR2 YYNGEE.